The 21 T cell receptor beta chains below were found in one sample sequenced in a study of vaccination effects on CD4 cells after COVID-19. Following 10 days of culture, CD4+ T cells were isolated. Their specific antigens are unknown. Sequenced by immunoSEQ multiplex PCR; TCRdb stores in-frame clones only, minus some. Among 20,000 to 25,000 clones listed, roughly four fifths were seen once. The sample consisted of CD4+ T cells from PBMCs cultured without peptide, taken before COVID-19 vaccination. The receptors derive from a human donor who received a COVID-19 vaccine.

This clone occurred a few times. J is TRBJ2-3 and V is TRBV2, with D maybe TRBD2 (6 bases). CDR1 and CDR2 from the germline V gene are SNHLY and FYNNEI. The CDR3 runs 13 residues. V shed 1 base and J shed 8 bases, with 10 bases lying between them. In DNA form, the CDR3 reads TGTGCCAGCAGTGAAGGGGTCGGGAGTACGCAGTATTTT. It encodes CASSEGVGSTQYF. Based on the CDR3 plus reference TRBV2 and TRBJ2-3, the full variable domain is EPEVTQTPSHQVTQMGQEVILRCVPISNHLYFYWYRQILGQKVEFLVSFYNNEISEKSEIFDDQFSVERPDGSNFTLKIRSTKLEDSAMYFCASSEGVGSTQYFGPGTRLTVL.

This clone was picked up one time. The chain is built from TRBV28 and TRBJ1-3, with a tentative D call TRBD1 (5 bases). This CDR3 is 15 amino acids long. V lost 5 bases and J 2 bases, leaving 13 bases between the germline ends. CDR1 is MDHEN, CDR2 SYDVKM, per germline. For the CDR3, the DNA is TGTGCCAGCAGTCCTCGACGGGGCACTGGAAACACCATATATTTT. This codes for CASSPRRGTGNTIYF.

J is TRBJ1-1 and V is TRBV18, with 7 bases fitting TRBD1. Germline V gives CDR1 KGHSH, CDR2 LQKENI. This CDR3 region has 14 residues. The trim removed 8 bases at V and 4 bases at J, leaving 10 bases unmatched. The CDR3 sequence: CASADLNRGTEAFF. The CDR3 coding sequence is TGTGCCAGCGCCGATCTAAACAGGGGCACTGAAGCTTTCTTT.

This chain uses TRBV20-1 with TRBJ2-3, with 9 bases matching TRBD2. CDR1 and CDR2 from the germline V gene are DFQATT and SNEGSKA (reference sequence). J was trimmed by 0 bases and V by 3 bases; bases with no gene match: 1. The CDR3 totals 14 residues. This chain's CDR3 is CSASLAGSTDTQYF. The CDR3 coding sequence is TGCAGTGCTAGTCTAGCGGGGAGCACAGATACGCAGTATTTT.

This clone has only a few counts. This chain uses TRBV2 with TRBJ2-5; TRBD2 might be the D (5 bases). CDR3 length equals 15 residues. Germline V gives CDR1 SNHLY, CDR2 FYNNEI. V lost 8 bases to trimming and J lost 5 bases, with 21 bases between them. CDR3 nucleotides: TGTGCCAGCGGGCCTTCCGGACTCCCACGGGAGACCCAGTACTTC. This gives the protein CASGPSGLPRETQYF.

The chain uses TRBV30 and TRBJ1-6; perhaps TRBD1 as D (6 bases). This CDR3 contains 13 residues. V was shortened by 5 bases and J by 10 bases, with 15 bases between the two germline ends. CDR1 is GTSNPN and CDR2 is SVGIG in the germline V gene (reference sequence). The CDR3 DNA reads TGTGCCTGGGCACGACAGGAAAACTCACCCCTCCACTTT. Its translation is CAWARQENSPLHF.

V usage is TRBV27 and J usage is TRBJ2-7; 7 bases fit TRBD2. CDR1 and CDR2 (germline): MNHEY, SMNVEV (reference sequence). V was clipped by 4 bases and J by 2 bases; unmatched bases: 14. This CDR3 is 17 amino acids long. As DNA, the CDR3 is TGTGCCAGCAGTTCCCCTTTAAGAGGCGGGAGAACCTACGAGCAGTACTTC. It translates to CASSSPLRGGRTYEQYF.

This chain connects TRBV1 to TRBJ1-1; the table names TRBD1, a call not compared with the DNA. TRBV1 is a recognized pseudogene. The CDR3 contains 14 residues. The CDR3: CTSSRQEMNTEAFF. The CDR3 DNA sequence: TGCACCAGCAGCCGACAGGAGATGAACACTGAAGCTTTCTTT.

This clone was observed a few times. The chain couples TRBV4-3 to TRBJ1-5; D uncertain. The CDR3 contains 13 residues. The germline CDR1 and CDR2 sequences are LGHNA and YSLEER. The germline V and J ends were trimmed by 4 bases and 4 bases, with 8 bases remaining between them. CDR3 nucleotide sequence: TGCGCCAGCAGCCTAAATACTAATCAGCCCCAGCATTTT. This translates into CASSLNTNQPQHF.

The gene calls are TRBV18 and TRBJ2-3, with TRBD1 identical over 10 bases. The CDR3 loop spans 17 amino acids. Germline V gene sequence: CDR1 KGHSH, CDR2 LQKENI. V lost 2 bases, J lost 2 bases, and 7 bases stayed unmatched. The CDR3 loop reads CASSPFWGTGVTDTQYF. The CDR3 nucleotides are TGTGCCAGCTCACCATTTTGGGGGACAGGGGTCACAGATACGCAGTATTTT.

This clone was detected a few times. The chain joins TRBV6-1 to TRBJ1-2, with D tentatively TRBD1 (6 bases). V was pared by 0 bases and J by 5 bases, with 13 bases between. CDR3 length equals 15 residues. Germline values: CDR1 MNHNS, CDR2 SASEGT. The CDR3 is CASSEASTGSYGYTF. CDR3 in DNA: TGTGCCAGCAGTGAAGCGTCAACAGGGAGTTATGGCTACACCTTC.

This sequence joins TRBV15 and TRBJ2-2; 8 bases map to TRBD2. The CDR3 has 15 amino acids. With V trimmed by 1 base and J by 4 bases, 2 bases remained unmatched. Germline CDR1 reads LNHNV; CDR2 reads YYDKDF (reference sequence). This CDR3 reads CATSRARGGTGELFF. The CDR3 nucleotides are TGTGCCACCAGCAGAGCACGGGGGGGCACCGGGGAGCTGTTTTTT. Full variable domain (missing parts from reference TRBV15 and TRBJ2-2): DAMVIQNPRYQVTQFGKPVTLSCSQTLNHNVMYWYQQKSSQAPKLLFHYYDKDFNNEADTPDNFQSRRPNTSFCFLDIRSPGLGDTAMYLCATSRARGGTGELFFGEGSRLTVL.

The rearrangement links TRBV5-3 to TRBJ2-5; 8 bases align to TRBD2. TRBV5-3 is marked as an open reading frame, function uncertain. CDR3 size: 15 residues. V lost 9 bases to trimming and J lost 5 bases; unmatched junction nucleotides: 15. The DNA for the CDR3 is TGTGCCACCCCCTGGCGGGGGGATATTGAGGAGACCCAGTACTTC. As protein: CATPWRGDIEETQYF.

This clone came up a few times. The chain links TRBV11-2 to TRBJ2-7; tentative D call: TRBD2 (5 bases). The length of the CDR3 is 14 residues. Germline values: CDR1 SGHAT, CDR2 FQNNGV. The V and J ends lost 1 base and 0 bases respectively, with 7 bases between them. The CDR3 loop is CASSLGGSSYEQYF. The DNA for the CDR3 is TGTGCCAGCAGCTTAGGTGGGAGCTCCTACGAGCAGTACTTC.

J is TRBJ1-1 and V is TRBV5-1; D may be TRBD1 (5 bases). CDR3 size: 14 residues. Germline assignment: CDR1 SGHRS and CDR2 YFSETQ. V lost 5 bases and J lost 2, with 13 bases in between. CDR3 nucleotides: TGCGCCAGCAGATATGGGACGGCAAACACTGAAGCTTTCTTT. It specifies CASRYGTANTEAFF.

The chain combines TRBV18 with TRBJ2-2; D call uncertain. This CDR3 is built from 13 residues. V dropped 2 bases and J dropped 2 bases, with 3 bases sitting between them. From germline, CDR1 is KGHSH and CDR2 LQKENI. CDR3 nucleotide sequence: TGTGCCAGCTCACCAAGCAACACCGGGGAGCTGTTTTTT. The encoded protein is CASSPSNTGELFF. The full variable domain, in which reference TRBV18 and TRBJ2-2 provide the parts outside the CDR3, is NAGVMQNPRHLVRRRGQEARLRCSPMKGHSHVYWYRQLPEEGLKFMVYLQKENIIDESGMPKERFSAEFPKEGPSILRIQQVVRGDSAAYFCASSPSNTGELFFGEGSRLTVL.

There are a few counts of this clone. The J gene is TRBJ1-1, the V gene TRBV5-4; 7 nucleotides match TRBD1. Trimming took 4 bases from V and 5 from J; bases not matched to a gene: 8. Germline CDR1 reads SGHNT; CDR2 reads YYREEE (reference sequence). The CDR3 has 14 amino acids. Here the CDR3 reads CASSLLQGITEAFF. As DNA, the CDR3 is TGTGCCAGCAGCCTACTACAGGGGATTACTGAAGCTTTCTTT.

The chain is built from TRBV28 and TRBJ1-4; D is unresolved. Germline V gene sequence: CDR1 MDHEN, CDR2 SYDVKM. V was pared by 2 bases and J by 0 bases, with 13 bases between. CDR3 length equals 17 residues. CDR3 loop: CASSLGLVRATNEKLFF. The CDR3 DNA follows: TGTGCCAGCAGTTTAGGTCTGGTGAGAGCAACTAATGAAAAACTGTTTTTT.

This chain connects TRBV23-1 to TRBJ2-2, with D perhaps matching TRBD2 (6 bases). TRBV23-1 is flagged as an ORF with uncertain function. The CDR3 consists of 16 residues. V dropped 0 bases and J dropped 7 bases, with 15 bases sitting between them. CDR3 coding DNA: TGCGCCAGCAGTCAATCGACGGAGGGTGAGGGCGGGGAGCTGTTTTTT. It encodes CASSQSTEGEGGELFF.

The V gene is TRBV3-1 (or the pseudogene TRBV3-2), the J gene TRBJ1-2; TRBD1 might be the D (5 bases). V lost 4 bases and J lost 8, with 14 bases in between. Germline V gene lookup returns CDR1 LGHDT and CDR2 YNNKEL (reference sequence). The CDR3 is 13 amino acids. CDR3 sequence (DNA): TGTGCCAGCAGCCTTAGGGACGCCCGAGGCTACACCTTC. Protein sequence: CASSLRDARGYTF.

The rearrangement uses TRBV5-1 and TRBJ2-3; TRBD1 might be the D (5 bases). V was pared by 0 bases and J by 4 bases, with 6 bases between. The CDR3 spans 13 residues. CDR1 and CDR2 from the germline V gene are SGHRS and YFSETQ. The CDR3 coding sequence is TGCGCCAGCAGCTTGGGGGGCGCAGATACGCAGTATTTT. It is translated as CASSLGGADTQYF.